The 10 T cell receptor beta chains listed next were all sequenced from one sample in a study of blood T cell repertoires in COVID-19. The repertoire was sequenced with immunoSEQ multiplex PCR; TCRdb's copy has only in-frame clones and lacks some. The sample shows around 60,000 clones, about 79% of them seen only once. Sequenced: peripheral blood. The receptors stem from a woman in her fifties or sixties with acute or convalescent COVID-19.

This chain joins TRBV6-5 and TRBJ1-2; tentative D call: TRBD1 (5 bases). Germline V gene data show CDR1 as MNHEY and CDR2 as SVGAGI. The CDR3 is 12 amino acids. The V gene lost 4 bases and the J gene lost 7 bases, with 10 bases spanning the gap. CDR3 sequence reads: CASSSGNTGYTF. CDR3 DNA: TGTGCCAGCAGTTCAGGGAATACTGGCTACACCTTC.

The CDR3 here is CASGRGGNYGYTF. The CDR3 nucleotides are TGCGCCAGTGGAAGAGGGGGCAACTATGGCTACACCTTC. The chain combines TRBV4-1 with TRBJ1-2, with 7 bases aligning to TRBD1. From germline, CDR1 is MGHRA and CDR2 YSYEKL. The CDR3 runs to 13 residues. V lost 9 bases to trimming and J lost 2 bases; unmatched junction nucleotides: 6.

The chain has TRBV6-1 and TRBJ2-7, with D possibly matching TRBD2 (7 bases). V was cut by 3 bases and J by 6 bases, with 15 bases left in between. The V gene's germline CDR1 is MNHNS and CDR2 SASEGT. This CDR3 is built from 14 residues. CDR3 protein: CASSDRRGGGEQYF. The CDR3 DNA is TGTGCCAGCAGTGACAGGAGGGGAGGGGGCGAGCAGTACTTC.

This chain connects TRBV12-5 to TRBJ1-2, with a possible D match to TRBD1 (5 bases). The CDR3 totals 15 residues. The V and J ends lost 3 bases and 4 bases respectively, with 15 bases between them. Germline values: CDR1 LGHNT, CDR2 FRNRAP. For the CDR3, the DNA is TGTGCTAGTGGTTTCGCCTCAGGGCAGACCTATGGCTACACCTTC. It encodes CASGFASGQTYGYTF.

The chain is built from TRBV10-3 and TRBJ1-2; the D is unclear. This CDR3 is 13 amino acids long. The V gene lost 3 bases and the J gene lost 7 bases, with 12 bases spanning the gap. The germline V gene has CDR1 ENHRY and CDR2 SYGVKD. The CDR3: CAISDLNTPGYTF. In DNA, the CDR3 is TGTGCCATCAGTGACCTTAACACCCCTGGCTACACCTTC.

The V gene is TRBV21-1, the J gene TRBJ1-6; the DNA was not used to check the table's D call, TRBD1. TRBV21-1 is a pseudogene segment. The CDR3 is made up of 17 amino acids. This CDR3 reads CASSSREADRGNSPLHF. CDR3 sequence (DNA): TGTGCCAGCAGCTCACGGGAGGCGGACAGGGGGAATTCACCCCTCCACTTT.

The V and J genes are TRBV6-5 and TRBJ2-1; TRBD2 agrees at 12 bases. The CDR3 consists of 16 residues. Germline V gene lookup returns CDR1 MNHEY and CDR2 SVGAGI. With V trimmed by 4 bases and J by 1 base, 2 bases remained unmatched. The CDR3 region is CASSLTSGGSYNEQFF. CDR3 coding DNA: TGTGCCAGCAGTTTGACTAGCGGGGGATCCTACAATGAGCAGTTCTTC.

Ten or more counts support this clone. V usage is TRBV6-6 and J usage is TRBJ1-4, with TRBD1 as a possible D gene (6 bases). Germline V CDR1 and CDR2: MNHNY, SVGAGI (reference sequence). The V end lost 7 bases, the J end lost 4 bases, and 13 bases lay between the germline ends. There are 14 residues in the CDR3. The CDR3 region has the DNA TGTGCCAGCACTGACCAGGGGCATAATGAAAAACTGTTTTTT. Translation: CASTDQGHNEKLFF.

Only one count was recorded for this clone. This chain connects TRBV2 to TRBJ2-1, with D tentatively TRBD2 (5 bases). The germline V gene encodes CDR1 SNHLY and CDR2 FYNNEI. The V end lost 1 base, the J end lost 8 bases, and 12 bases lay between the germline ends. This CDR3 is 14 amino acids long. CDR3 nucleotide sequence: TGTGCCAGCAGTGAAGGTATGCTAGCCGATGAGCAGTTCTTC. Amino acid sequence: CASSEGMLADEQFF.

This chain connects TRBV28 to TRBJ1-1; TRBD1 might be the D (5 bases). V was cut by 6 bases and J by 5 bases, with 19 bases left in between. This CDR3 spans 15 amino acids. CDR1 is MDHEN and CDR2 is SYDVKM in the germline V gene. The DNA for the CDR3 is TGTGCCAGCAGGTACACTGGCGGGGGGGGTACTGAAGCTTTCTTT. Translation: CASRYTGGGGTEAFF.